This T cell receptor (beta chain) was sequenced for a study of CD8 T cells in ankylosing spondylitis. About this clonotype itself: Its matching antigen is unknown.

Study results and caveats: Eight highly homologous variants formed a TCR beta motif that appeared characteristic of ankylosing spondylitis blood.

TCRdb used MiXCR to reprocess the 5' RACE reads, holding one entry per CDR3 protein. The sample consists of a few hundred thousand distinct CDR3 sequences, roughly 15% of them appearing once. V was shortened by 5 bases and J by 7 bases, with 11 bases between the two germline ends. CDR3 size: 12 residues. Germline assignment: CDR1 SNHLY and CDR2 FYNNEI. The sequencing input was blood, either unsorted or a sorted T cell fraction (not recorded which). The origin of this receptor is a male donor with ankylosing spondylitis. J is TRBJ2-5 and V is TRBV2, with D uncertain. CDR3 bases: TGTGCCAGCAGTTCTGGGGTGGGGACCCAGTACTTC. As protein: CASSSGVGTQYF.